The 8 T cell receptor beta chains below all came from one sample that was sequenced in a study of blood T cell repertoires in COVID-19. The assay was immunoSEQ multiplex PCR, and TCRdb's table has in-frame clones only and misses some. In the table there are under 300,000 clones, 89% of which are singletons. The sequenced sample was peripheral blood. The receptors were sampled from a woman aged 40 to 50 who had recovered from COVID-19.

This chain connects TRBV19 to TRBJ1-1; D uncertain. V gave up 5 bases and J gave up 2 bases, with 15 bases separating them. Looked up from germline, CDR1 is LNHDA and CDR2 is SQIVND (reference sequence). The CDR3 is 15 residues long. The CDR3, as DNA: TGTGCCAGTAGTCTTGGCCGGAGATTAAACACTGAAGCTTTCTTT. Encoded protein: CASSLGRRLNTEAFF.

The rearrangement uses TRBV15 and TRBJ2-1; D unresolved. V was pared by 0 bases and J by 9 bases, with 9 bases between. The CDR3 loop spans 13 amino acids. The germline gives CDR1 LNHNV, CDR2 YYDKDF (reference sequence). The CDR3 region is CATSRDRVLEQFF. Here the CDR3 DNA reads TGTGCCACCAGCAGAGATCGCGTTCTTGAGCAGTTCTTC.

The chain links TRBV10-2 to TRBJ2-1, with TRBD2 matching over 10 bases. V was clipped by 7 bases and J by 7 bases; unmatched bases: 19. Germline V gives CDR1 WSHSY, CDR2 SAAADI. The CDR3 loop spans 18 amino acids. CDR3 DNA sequence: TGCGCCAGCAATACGCTAAATCTTATAGCGGGAGGAGGTAATGAGCAGTTCTTC. This codes for CASNTLNLIAGGGNEQFF.

This clone was counted once. The V and J genes are TRBV19 and TRBJ2-5, with 9 bases fitting TRBD2. The V gene's germline CDR1 is LNHDA and CDR2 SQIVND (reference sequence). The CDR3 consists of 14 residues. The V segment lost 4 bases and the J segment 5 bases; nucleotides outside the gene matches: 5. As DNA, the CDR3 is TGTGCCAGTAGTAGTAGCGGGGGCGTTGAGACCCAGTACTTC. Translation gives CASSSSGGVETQYF.

This sequence joins TRBV7-9 and TRBJ1-4, with D unresolved. Trimming took off 5 bases at V and 6 bases at J, with 10 bases between the two ends. Germline loops: CDR1 SEHNR, CDR2 FQNEAQ (reference sequence). CDR3 length: 13 residues. CDR3 sequence: CASSPRIYEKLFF. The CDR3 DNA sequence: TGTGCCAGCAGCCCGCGGATCTATGAAAAACTGTTTTTT.

To note about this clone: Within the sample, other DNA sequences also encode this same CDR3. This chain joins TRBV9 and TRBJ2-2; TRBD1 agrees at 9 bases. Germline V gene lookup returns CDR1 SGDLS and CDR2 YYNGEE. The CDR3 is 15 residues long. V shed 4 bases, J shed 5 bases, and the junction held 6 bases outside the gene matches. The CDR3 protein is CASSSGQGGTGELFF. The CDR3, as DNA: TGTGCCAGCAGCTCGGGACAGGGTGGGACCGGGGAGCTGTTTTTT. The full variable domain, its missing parts supplied by reference TRBV9 and TRBJ2-2, is DSGVTQTPKHLITATGQRVTLRCSPRSGDLSVYWYQQSLDQGLQFLIQYYNGEERAKGNILERFSAQQFPDLHSELNLSSLELGDSALYFCASSSGQGGTGELFFGEGSRLTVL.

The chain uses TRBV27 and TRBJ2-7; the match to TRBD1 covers 9 bases. V lost 6 bases to trimming and J lost 12 bases; unmatched junction nucleotides: 18. Looked up from germline, CDR1 is MNHEY and CDR2 is SMNVEV (reference sequence). This CDR3 region has 15 residues. As DNA, the CDR3 is TGTGCCAGCAGCATCACAGGGGGCCCTACCTCGGATTTGTACTTC. Protein product: CASSITGGPTSDLYF.

The chain has TRBV19 and TRBJ2-2, with D perhaps TRBD2 (6 bases). The V gene's germline CDR1 is LNHDA and CDR2 SQIVND (reference sequence). V shed 3 bases and J shed 4 bases, with 6 bases lying between them. CDR3 length equals 13 residues. The CDR3 DNA follows: TGTGCCAGTAGTATCGGGGGCACCGGGGAGCTGTTTTTT. Amino acid sequence: CASSIGGTGELFF.